This entry describes one T cell receptor (beta chain). The data derive from a study of technical replicates of blood from several donors. V lost 5 bases, J lost 3 bases, and 10 bases stayed unmatched. In germline, CDR1 is MNHEY, CDR2 SMNVEV (reference sequence). The CDR3 extends over 16 amino acids. Generated by immunoSEQ multiplex PCR, the TCRdb table keeps only in-frame clones and is missing some. The sample includes more than 65,000 clones, nearly 97% of them seen just once. Sequenced material: T cells isolated from PBMCs. The sequence was collected from a human donor in good health. The J gene is TRBJ2-7, the V gene TRBV27, with 10 bases aligning to TRBD2. The CDR3 loop reads CASSPQRTSGNYEQYF. The CDR3 region has the DNA TGTGCCAGCAGTCCGCAACGGACTAGCGGTAACTACGAGCAGTACTTC.